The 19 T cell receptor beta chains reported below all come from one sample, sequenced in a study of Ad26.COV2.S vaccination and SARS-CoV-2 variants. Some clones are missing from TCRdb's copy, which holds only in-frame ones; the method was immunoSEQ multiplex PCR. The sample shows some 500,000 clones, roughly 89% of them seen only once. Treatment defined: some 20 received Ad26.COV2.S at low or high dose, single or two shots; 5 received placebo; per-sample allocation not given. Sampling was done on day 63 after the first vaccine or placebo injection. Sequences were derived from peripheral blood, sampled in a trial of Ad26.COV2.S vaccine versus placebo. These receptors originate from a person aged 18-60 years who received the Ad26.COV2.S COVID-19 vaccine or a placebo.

In DNA, the CDR3 is TGTGCCAGCAGCCCAGCCAGTTCGGAGACCCAGTACTTC. It codes for CASSPASSETQYF. This chain joins TRBV7-9 and TRBJ2-5, with D hard to call. Germline V lookup: CDR1 SEHNR, CDR2 FQNEAQ (reference sequence). This CDR3 has 13 residues. V dropped 5 bases and J dropped 5 bases, with 12 bases sitting between them.

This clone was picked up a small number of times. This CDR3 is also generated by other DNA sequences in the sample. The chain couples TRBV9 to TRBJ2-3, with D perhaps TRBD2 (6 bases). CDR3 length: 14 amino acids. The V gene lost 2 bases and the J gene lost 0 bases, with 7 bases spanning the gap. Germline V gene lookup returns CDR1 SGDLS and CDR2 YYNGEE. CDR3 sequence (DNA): TGTGCCAGCAGCGTCGGAGGGAGCACAGATACGCAGTATTTT. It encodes CASSVGGSTDTQYF.

CDR3 amino acids: CASSYTTSLGTEQYF. Written as DNA, the CDR3 is TGCGCCAGCAGCTATACGACTAGCCTGGGTACGGAGCAGTACTTC. The chain employs TRBV5-1 and TRBJ2-7; 7 nucleotides line up with TRBD2. V was clipped by 3 bases and J by 7 bases; unmatched bases: 13. The CDR3 extends over 15 amino acids. In germline, CDR1 is SGHRS, CDR2 YFSETQ.

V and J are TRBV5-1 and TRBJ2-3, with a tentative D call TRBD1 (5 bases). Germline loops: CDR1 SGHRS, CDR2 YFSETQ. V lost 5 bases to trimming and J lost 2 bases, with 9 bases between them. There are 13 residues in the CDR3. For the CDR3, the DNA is TGCGCCAGCAGTGGACAAGACACAGATACGCAGTATTTT. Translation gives CASSGQDTDTQYF.

The CDR3: CASASNQPQHF. In DNA, the CDR3 is TGTGCCAGCGCAAGCAATCAGCCCCAGCATTTT. V is TRBV28 and J is TRBJ1-5, with D uncertain. Trimming left V 8 bases short and J 1 base short, with 3 bases between. The CDR3 runs to 11 residues. Germline loops: CDR1 MDHEN, CDR2 SYDVKM.

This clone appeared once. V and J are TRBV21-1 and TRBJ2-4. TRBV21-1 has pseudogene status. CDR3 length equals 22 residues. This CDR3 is CASSKALRVYAVLHTAKNIQYF. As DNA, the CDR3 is TGTGCCAGCAGCAAAGCGCTTCGTGTGTACGCCGTCTTGCATACGGCCAAAAACATTCAGTACTTC.

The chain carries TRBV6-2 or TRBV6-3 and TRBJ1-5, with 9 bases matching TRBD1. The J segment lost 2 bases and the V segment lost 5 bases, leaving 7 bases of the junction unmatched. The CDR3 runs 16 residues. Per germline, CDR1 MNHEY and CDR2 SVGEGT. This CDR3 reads CASSTWTGVGNQPQHF. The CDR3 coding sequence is TGTGCCAGCAGTACCTGGACAGGGGTAGGCAATCAGCCCCAGCATTTT.

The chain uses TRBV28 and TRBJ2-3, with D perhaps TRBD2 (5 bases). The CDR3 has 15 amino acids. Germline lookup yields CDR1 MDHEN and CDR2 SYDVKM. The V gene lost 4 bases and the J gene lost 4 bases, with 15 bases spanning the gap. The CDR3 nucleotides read TGTGCCAGCAGTTCCTTCCCGGGGTTTTCAGATACGCAGTATTTT. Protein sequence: CASSSFPGFSDTQYF.

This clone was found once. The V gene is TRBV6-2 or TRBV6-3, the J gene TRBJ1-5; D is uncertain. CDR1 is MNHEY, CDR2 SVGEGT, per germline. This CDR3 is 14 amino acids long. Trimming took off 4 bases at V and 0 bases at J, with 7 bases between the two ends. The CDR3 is CASSSAVSNQPQHF. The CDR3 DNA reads TGTGCCAGCAGTTCTGCGGTTAGCAATCAGCCCCAGCATTTT.

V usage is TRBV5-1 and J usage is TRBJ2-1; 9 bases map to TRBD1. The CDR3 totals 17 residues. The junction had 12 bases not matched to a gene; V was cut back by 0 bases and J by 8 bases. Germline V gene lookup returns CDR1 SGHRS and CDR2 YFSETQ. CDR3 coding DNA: TGCGCCAGCAGCTTGGGGGTCGGGGACAGGGCCATGGATGAGCAGTTCTTC. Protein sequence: CASSLGVGDRAMDEQFF.

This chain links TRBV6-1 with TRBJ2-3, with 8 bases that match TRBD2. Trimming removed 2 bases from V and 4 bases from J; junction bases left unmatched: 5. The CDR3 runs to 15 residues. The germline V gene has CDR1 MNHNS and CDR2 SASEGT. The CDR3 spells CASSERAGGSDTQYF. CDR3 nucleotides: TGTGCCAGCAGTGAAAGGGCGGGGGGTTCAGATACGCAGTATTTT.

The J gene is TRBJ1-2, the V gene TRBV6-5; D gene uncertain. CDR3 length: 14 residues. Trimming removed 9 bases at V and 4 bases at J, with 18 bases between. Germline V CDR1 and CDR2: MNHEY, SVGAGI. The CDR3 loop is CASTWEGPIYGYTF. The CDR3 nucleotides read TGTGCCAGTACATGGGAGGGCCCGATCTATGGCTACACCTTC.

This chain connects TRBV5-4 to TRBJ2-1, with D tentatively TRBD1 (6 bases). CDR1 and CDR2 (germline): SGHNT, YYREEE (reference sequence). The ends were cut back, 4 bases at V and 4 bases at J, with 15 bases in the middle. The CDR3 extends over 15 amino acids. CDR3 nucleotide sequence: TGTGCCAGCAGCCCCACCGCAGGGGTTTACAATGAGCAGTTCTTC. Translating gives CASSPTAGVYNEQFF.

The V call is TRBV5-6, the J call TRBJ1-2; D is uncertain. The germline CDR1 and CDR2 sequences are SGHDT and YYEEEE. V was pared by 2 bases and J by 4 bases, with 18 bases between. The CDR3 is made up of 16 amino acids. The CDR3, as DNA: TGTGCCAGCAGCTTCGCTGGAGTTTGGGTTAGCTATGGCTACACCTTC. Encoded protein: CASSFAGVWVSYGYTF.

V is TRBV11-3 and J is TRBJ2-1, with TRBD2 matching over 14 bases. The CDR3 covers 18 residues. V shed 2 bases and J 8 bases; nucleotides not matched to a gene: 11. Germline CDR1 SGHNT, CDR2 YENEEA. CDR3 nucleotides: TGTGCCAGCAGCTTATCCCGGGGGGGACTAGCGGGAGCGGATGAGCAGTTCTTC. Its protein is CASSLSRGGLAGADEQFF.

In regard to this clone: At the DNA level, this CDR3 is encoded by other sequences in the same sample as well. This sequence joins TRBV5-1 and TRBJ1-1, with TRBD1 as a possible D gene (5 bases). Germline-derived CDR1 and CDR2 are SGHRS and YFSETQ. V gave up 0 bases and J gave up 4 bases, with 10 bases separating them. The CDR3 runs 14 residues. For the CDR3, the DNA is TGCGCCAGCAGCTTGGGGCAGGGAATCACTGAAGCTTTCTTT. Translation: CASSLGQGITEAFF. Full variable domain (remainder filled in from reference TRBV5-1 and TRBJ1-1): KAGVTQTPRYLIKTRGQQVTLSCSPISGHRSVSWYQQTPGQGLQFLFEYFSETQRNKGNFPGRFSGRQFSNSRSEMNVSTLELGDSALYLCASSLGQGITEAFFGQGTRLTVV.

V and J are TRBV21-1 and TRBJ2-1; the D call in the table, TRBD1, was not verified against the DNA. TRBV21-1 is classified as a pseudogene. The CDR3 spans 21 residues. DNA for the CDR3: TGTGCCAGCAACAGCCACTCCTACCAACAGGTCCTCCGGGCCGACGTGGATGAGCAGTTCTTC. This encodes CASNSHSYQQVLRADVDEQFF.

The CDR3: CASSSRGQVVPYEQYV. For the CDR3, the DNA is TGTGCCAGCAGCAGCCGCGGACAGGTGGTACCCTACGAGCAGTACGTC. The chain combines TRBV21-1 with TRBJ2-7; TRBD1, the table's D call, lacks a check against the DNA. TRBV21-1 is deemed a pseudogene. The CDR3 covers 16 residues.

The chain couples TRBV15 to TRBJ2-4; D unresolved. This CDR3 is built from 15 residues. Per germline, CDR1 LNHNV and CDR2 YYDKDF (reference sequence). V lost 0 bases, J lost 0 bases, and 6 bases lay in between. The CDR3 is CATSRERLAKNIQYF. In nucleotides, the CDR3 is TGTGCCACCAGCAGAGAGAGATTAGCCAAAAACATTCAGTACTTC.